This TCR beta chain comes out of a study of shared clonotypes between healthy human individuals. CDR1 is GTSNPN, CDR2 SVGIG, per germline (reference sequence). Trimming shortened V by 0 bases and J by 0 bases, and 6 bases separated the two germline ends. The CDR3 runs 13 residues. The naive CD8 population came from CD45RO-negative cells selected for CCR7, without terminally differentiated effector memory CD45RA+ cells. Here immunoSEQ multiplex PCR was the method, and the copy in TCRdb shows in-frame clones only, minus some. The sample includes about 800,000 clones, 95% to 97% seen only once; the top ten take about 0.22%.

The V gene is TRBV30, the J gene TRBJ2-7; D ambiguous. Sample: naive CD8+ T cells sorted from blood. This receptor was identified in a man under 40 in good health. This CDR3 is CAWSVYVSYEQYF. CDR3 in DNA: TGTGCCTGGAGTGTATATGTCTCCTACGAGCAGTACTTC.